This T cell receptor (beta chain) comes out of a study of blood T cell repertoires in COVID-19. Across the study: Spain, Italy and the United States supplied samples that represented acute and convalescent COVID-19.

CDR1 MGHDK and CDR2 SYGVNS come from the germline V gene. CDR3 length: 15 residues. Trimming stripped 3 bases from V and 7 bases from J, with 15 bases between. In the original processing: Reference gene primer amplification yielded estimated nucleated cell counts. Measured with immunoSEQ multiplex PCR; TCRdb has only the in-frame clones, and not every one. V, J and clone size derive from that table, while D and trimming were established from the DNA sequence. The sample has 200,000 or so clones, about four fifths seen once. Patients in Seattle were enrolled during active infection, then followed longitudinally.

The chain joins TRBV25-1 to TRBJ2-2; maybe TRBD2 (6 bases). The TCR comes from a woman aged 80 or over with COVID-19, enrolled during active disease. Input material: peripheral blood. This chain's CDR3 is CASSDPSVRSGELFF. The CDR3 DNA reads TGTGCCAGCAGTGACCCTAGCGTACGAAGCGGGGAGCTGTTTTTT.